This T cell receptor (beta chain) was recorded in a study of blood T cell repertoires in COVID-19. Study-wide background: Samples representing acute and convalescent COVID-19 were sourced from the United States, Italy and Spain. T cells, B-cell-depleted T cells, or PBMCs provided the cDNA or gDNA that served as material.

Authors' processing steps: Reference gene primer amplification in the assay estimated nucleated cell counts. Sequencing was performed with immunoSEQ multiplex PCR; in TCRdb, only in-frame clones are kept and a portion is missing. D and trimming come from the DNA, and the V and J calls and clone size come from that table. The sample lists about 120,000 clones, 80% to 90% seen once, with less than 11% in the top ten. The CDR3 length is 16 residues. Germline loops: CDR1 SGHVS, CDR2 FNYEAQ. V was clipped by 5 bases and J by 5 bases, with 21 bases between them. V and J are TRBV7-6 and TRBJ2-5; possible D gene TRBD1, 6 bases. The sequence was collected from a human donor in a cohort sampled during active COVID-19. Sequencing used peripheral blood. DNA for the CDR3: TGTGCCAGCAGCCCGGGACAACTTCAGACGAGGGAGACCCAGTACTTC. Amino acid sequence: CASSPGQLQTRETQYF.